This entry lists 4 T cell receptor beta chains sequenced from one sample in a study of T cell changes during pregnancy in multiple sclerosis. The method was immunoSEQ multiplex PCR; TCRdb's version includes in-frame clones alone and lacks a portion of them. The sample contains 40,000 to 50,000 clones, about 94% of which appear only once. Sequencing was performed on CD8+ T cells from peripheral blood mononuclear cells, taken in the first trimester of pregnancy. These receptors originate from a female donor with multiple sclerosis, enrolled in a pregnancy study.

The chain carries TRBV19 and TRBJ2-7, with 9 bases matching TRBD1. The CDR3 has 15 amino acids. Germline assignment: CDR1 LNHDA and CDR2 SQIVND (reference sequence). Unmatched junction bases numbered 8, after V lost 6 bases and J lost 2 bases. Here the CDR3 reads CASSPGTGPAYEQYF. The DNA for the CDR3 is TGTGCCAGTAGCCCCGGGACAGGGCCTGCCTACGAGCAGTACTTC.

The V gene is TRBV19, the J gene TRBJ2-7; a weak D match, TRBD1 (6 bases). This CDR3 region has 14 residues. Trimming cost V 3 bases and J 0 bases, with 9 bases left between them. CDR1 and CDR2 from the germline V gene are LNHDA and SQIVND (reference sequence). The CDR3 DNA sequence: TGTGCCAGTAGTATTCAGGGGCCCTCCTACGAGCAGTACTTC. Protein: CASSIQGPSYEQYF.

This clone was observed once. The chain couples TRBV7-3 to TRBJ2-1, with TRBD2 matching 9 bases. The CDR3 has 16 residues. The trim removed 5 bases at V and 3 bases at J, leaving 8 bases unmatched. Germline assignment: CDR1 SGHTA and CDR2 FQGTGA. The CDR3 DNA is TGTGCCAGCAGCCACCCCTCTAGCGGGATCTACAATGAGCAGTTCTTC. Protein sequence: CASSHPSSGIYNEQFF. The full variable domain, rest sourced from reference TRBV7-3 and TRBJ2-1, is GAGVSQTPSNKVTEKGKYVELRCDPISGHTALYWYRQSLGQGPEFLIYFQGTGAADDSGLPNDRFFAVRPEGSVSTLKIQRTERGDSAVYLCASSHPSSGIYNEQFFGPGTRLTVL.

The J gene is TRBJ1-5, the V gene TRBV6-5, with no clear D. CDR1 is MNHEY, CDR2 SVGAGI, per germline. The V end lost 6 bases, the J end lost 0 bases, and 6 bases lay between the germline ends. The CDR3 is 13 residues long. The CDR3 reads CASSTYSNQPQHF. The CDR3 bases are TGTGCCAGCAGCACCTATAGCAATCAGCCCCAGCATTTT.